This entry features one T cell receptor beta chain sequence. This sample stems from a study of CD8+ T cells in alopecia areata. Treatment in this sample: oral pan-JAK inhibitor, 5-10 mg twice daily. CDR1 LNHNV and CDR2 YYDKDF come from the germline V gene (reference sequence). CDR3 length: 17 amino acids. The ends were cut back, 0 bases at V and 5 bases at J, with 17 bases in the middle. In each case, RNA was isolated and then reverse transcribed into cDNA as the sequencing template. Clones were read by immunoSEQ multiplex PCR, and TCRdb kept only the in-frame ones, dropping some. The profile covers around 200,000 clones, with roughly 53% appearing a single time and around 12% taken by the ten largest.

The chain employs TRBV15 and TRBJ2-1, with D tentatively TRBD1 or TRBD2 (5 bases each). Sample: CD8+ T cells sorted from blood, taken at week 24, from a patient treated with tofacitinib. The TCR comes from a human donor with alopecia areata. The CDR3 DNA follows: TGTGCCACCAGCAGAGATCGGTTTGGGACGGGAAACAATGAGCAGTTCTTC. It translates to CATSRDRFGTGNNEQFF.